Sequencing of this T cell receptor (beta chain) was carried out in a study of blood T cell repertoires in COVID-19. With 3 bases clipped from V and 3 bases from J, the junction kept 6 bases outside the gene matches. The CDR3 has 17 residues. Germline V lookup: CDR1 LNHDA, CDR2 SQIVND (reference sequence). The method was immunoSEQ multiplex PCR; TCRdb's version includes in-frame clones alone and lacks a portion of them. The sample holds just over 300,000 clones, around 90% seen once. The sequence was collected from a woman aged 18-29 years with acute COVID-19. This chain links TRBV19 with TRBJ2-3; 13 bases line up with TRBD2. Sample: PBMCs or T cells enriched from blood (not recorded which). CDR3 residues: CASSIAILAGGTDTQYF. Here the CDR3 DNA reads TGTGCCAGTAGTATTGCGATACTAGCGGGAGGGACAGATACGCAGTATTTT. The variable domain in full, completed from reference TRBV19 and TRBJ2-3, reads DGGITQSPKYLFRKEGQNVTLSCEQNLNHDAMYWYRQDPGQGLRLIYYSQIVNDFQKGDIAEGYSVSREKKESFPLTVTSAQKNPTAFYLCASSIAILAGGTDTQYFGPGTRLTVL.